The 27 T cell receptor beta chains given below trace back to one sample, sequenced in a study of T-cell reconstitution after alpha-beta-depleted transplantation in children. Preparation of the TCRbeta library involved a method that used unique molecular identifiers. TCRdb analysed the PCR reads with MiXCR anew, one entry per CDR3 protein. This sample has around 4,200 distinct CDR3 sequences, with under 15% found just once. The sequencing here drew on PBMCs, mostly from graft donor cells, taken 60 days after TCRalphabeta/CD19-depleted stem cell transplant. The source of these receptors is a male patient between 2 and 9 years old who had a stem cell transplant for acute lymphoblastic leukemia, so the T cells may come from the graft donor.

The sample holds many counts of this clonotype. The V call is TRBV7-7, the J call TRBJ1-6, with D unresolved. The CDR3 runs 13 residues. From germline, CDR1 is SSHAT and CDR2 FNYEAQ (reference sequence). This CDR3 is CASQAGLNSPLHF. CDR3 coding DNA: TGTGCGTCCCAGGCGGGATTGAATTCACCCCTCCACTTT.

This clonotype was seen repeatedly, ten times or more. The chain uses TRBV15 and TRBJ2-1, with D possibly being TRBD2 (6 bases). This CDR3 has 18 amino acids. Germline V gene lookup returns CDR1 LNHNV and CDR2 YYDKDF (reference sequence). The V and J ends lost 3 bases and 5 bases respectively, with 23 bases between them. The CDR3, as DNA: TGTGCCACCAGCAGCTCACGAGGGGTGGAGGGAAGGAACAATGAGCAGTTCTTC. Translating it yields CATSSSRGVEGRNNEQFF.

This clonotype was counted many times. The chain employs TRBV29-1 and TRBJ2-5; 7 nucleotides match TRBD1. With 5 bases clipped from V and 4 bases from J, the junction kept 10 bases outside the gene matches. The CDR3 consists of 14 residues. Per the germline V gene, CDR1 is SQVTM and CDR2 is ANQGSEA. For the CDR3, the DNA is TGCAGCGTTACCACCGTGGCAGGGGGAGAGACCCAGTACTTC. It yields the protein CSVTTVAGGETQYF.

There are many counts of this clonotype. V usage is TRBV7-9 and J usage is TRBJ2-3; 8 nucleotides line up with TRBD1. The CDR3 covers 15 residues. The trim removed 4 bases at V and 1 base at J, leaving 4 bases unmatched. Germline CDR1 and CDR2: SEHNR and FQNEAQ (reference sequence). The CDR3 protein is CASSSRTGRTDTQYF. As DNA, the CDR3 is TGTGCCAGCAGCTCCCGGACAGGGCGCACAGATACGCAGTATTTT.

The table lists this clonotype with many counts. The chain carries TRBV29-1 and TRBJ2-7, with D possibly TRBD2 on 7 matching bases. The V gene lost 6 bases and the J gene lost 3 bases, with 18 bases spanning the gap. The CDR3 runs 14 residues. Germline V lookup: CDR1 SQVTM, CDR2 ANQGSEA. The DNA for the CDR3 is TGCAGCGTATGGGAGGGGACACCAATCTACGAGCAGTACTTC. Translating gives CSVWEGTPIYEQYF.

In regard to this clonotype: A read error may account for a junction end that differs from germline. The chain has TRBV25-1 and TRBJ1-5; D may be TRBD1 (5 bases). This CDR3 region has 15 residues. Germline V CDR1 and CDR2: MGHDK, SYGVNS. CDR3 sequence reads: CARSEAGDSNQPQHF. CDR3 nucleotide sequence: TGTGCCCGCAGTGAGGCGGGGGATAGCAATCAGCCCCAGCATTTT.

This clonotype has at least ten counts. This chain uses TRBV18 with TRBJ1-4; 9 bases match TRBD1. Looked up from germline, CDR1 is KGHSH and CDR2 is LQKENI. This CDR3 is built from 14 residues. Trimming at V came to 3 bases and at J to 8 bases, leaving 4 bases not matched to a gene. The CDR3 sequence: CASSPDRGSEKLFF. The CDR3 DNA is TGTGCCAGCTCACCGGACAGGGGCAGCGAAAAACTGTTTTTT. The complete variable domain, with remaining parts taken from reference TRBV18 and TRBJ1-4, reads NAGVMQNPRHLVRRRGQEARLRCSPMKGHSHVYWYRQLPEEGLKFMVYLQKENIIDESGMPKERFSAEFPKEGPSILRIQQVVRGDSAAYFCASSPDRGSEKLFFGSGTQLSVL.

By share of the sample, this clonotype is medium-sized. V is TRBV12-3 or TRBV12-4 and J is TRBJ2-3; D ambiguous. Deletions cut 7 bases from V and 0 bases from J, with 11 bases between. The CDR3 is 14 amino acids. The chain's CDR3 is CASTLSHSTDTQYF. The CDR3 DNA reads TGTGCCAGCACTCTAAGCCATAGCACAGATACGCAGTATTTT.

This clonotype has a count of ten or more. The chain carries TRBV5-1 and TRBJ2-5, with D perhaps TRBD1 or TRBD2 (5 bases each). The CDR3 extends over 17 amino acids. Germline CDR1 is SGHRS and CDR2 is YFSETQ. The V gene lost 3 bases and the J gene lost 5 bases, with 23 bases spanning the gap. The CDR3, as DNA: TGCGCCAGCAGCTCCCTGTCCCGGGACGCCTTTAGGGAGACCCAGTACTTC. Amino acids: CASSSLSRDAFRETQYF.

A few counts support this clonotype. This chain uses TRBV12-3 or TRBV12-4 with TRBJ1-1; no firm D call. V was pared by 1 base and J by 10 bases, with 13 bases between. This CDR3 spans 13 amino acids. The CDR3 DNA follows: TGTGCCAGCAGTTTAGTTGCCCCAAGAGGAGCTTTCTTT. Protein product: CASSLVAPRGAFF.

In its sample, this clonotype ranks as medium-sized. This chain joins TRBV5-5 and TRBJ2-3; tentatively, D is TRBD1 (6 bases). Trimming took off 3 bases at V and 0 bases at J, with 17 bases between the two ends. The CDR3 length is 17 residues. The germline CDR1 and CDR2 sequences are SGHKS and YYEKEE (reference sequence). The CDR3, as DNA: TGTGCCAGCAGCTCGCCACTACAGGGACCCAGCACAGATACGCAGTATTTT. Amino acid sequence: CASSSPLQGPSTDTQYF.

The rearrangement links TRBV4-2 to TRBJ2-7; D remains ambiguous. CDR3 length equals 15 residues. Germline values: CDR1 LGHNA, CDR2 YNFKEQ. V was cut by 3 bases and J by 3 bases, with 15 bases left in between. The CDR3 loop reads CASSHPSLSDYEQYF. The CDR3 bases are TGTGCCAGCAGCCACCCGTCCCTGTCCGACTACGAGCAGTACTTC.

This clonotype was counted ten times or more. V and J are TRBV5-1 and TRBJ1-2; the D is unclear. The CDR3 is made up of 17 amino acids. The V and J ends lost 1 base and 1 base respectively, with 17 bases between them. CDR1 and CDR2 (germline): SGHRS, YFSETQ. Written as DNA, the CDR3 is TGCGCCAGCAGCTTGTCGGCAGGTGAGGGAGTTAACTATGGCTACACCTTC. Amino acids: CASSLSAGEGVNYGYTF.

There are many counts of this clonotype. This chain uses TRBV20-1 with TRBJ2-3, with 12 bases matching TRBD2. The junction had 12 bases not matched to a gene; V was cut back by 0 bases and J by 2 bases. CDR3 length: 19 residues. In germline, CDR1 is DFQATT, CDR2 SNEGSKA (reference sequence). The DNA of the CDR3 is TGCAGTGCTAGAGATCTGCGGCTAGCGGGGGGGTCCTCCACAGATACGCAGTATTTT. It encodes CSARDLRLAGGSSTDTQYF.

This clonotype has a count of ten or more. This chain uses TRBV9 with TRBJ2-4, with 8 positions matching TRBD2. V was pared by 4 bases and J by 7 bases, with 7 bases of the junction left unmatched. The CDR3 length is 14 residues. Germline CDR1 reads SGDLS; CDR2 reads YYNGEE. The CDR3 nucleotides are TGTGCCAGCAGCCCGGGGGGGGGGCCCAACATTCAGTACTTC. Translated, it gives CASSPGGGPNIQYF. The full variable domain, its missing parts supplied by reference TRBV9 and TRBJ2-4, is DSGVTQTPKHLITATGQRVTLRCSPRSGDLSVYWYQQSLDQGLQFLIQYYNGEERAKGNILERFSAQQFPDLHSELNLSSLELGDSALYFCASSPGGGPNIQYFGAGTRLSVL.

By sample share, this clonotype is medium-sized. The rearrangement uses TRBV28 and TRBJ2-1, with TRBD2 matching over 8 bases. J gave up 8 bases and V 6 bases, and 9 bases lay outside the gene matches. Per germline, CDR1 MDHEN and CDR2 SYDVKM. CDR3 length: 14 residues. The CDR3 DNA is TGTGCCAGCAGCCGAGCGGGAGATGGGTATGAGCAGTTCTTC. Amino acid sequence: CASSRAGDGYEQFF.

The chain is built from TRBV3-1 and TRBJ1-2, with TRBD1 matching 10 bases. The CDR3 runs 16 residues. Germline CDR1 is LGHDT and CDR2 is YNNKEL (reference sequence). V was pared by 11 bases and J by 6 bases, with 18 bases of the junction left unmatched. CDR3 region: CASCQMTGGGGNGYTF. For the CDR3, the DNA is TGTGCCTCCTGCCAAATGACAGGGGGCGGTGGAAATGGCTACACCTTC. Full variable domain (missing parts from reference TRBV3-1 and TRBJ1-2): DTAVSQTPKYLVTQMGNDKSIKCEQNLGHDTMYWYKQDSKKFLKIMFSYNNKELIINETVPNRFSPKSPDKAHLNLHINSLELGDSAVYFCASCQMTGGGGNGYTFGSGTRLTVV.

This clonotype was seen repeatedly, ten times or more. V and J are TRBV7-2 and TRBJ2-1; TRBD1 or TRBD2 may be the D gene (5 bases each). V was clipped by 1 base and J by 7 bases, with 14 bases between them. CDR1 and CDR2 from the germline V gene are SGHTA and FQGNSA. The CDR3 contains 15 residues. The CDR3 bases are TGTGCCAGCAGCTTAGACGGGACCACGGGGAATGAGCAGTTCTTC. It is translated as CASSLDGTTGNEQFF.

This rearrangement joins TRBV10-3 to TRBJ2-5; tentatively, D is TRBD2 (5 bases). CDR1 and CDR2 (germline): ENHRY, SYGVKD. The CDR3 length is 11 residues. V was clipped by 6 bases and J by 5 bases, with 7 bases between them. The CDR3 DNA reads TGTGCCATCAGGAGGGATGAGACCCAGTACTTC. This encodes CAIRRDETQYF.

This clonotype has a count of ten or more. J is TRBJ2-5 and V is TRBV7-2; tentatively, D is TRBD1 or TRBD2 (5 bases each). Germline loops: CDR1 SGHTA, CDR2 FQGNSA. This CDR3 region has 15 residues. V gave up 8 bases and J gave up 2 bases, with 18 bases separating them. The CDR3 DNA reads TGTGCCAGCTTAGGATCGAGTTGGGGGCAAGAGACCCAGTACTTC. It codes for CASLGSSWGQETQYF.

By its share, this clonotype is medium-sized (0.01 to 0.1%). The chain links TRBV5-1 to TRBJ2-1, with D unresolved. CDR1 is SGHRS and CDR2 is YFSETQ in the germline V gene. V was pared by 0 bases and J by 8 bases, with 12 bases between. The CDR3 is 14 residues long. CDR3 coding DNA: TGCGCCAGCAGCTTGGATGACGTTTTATATGAGCAGTTCTTC. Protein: CASSLDDVLYEQFF.

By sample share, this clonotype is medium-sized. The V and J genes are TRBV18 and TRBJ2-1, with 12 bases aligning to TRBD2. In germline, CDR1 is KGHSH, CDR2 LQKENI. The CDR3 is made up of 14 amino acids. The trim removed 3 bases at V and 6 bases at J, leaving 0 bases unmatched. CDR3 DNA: TGTGCCAGCTCACCGACTAGCGGGGGCAATGAGCAGTTCTTC. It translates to CASSPTSGGNEQFF.

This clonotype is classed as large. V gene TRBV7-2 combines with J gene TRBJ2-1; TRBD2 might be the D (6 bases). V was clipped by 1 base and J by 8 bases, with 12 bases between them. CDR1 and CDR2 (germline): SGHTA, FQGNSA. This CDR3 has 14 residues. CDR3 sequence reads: CASSLGAGYYEQFF. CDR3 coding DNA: TGTGCCAGCAGCTTAGGGGCGGGGTACTATGAGCAGTTCTTC.

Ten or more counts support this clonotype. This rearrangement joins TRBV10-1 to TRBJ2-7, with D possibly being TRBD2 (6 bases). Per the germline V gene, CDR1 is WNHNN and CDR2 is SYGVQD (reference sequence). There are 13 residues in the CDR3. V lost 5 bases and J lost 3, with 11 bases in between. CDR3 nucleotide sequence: TGCGCCAGCAGTTCGGGAGTTGGCTACGAGCAGTACTTC. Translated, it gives CASSSGVGYEQYF.

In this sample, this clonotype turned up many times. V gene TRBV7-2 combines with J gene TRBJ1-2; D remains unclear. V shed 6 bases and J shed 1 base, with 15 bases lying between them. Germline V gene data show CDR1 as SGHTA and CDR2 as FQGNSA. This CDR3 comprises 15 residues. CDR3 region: CASSIGSLNNYGYTF. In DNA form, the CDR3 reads TGTGCCAGCAGTATCGGCTCCCTGAATAACTATGGCTACACCTTC.

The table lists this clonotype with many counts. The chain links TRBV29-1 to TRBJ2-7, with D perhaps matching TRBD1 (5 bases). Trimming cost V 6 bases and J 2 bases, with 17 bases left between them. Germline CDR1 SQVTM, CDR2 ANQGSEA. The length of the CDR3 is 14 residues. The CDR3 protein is CSVGPSGITYEQYF. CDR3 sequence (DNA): TGCAGCGTAGGCCCCTCAGGGATAACCTACGAGCAGTACTTC.

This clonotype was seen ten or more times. The CDR3 spells CATSDLGGQGVADTQYF. The CDR3 nucleotides are TGTGCCACCAGTGATTTAGGAGGACAGGGAGTCGCAGATACGCAGTATTTT. This chain uses TRBV24-1 with TRBJ2-3; the match to TRBD1 covers 8 bases. The germline gives CDR1 KGHDR, CDR2 SFDVKD. Trimming at V came to 1 base and at J to 4 bases, leaving 9 bases not matched to a gene. The CDR3 totals 17 residues.